The entry that follows covers one T cell receptor beta chain sequence. What it recognizes is unknown. The CDR3 has 12 residues. The V gene's germline CDR1 is SQVTM and CDR2 ANQGSEA. J was trimmed by 4 bases and V by 8 bases; bases with no gene match: 6. It was 10 ml of fresh peripheral blood that supplied the PBMCs. The sample comes from a study of T cells in Graves' hyperthyroidism and ophthalmopathy. Study-level information: Specimen type is peripheral blood, collected at initial diagnosis prior to any treatment. Study conclusions and caveats: Most expanded thyroid clonotypes above 0.001 also appeared in blood. Ophthalmopathy could be told apart from stable hyperthyroidism with a 13 V-J model.

What was amplified from RNA transcripts were TCR beta CDR3 regions. The HTBI set primed first-round TCR CDR3 RT-PCR. TCRdb reanalysed the multiplex PCR reads using MiXCR and keeps one entry per CDR3 protein. The profile shows roughly 300,000 distinct CDR3 sequences, roughly 21% of them singletons. Sequencing was performed on blood. V gene TRBV29-1 combines with J gene TRBJ2-3; TRBD1 aligns across 7 bases. The origin of this receptor is a woman aged 45-65 years with Graves' hyperthyroidism. CDR3 coding DNA: TGCAGCACACGGGACAGTCCAGATACGCAGTATTTT. Residues: CSTRDSPDTQYF.